What follows are 27 T cell receptor beta chains derived from one specimen sequenced in a study of blood T cell repertoires in COVID-19. Assay used: immunoSEQ multiplex PCR; TCRdb lists only in-frame clones, some missing. The sample includes approximately 110,000 clones, 84% of them seen just once. Sequencing was done on a sample of peripheral blood. All receptors derive from a woman older than 75 with active or convalescent COVID-19.

This chain uses TRBV10-2 with TRBJ1-4, with a weak D call TRBD1 (6 bases). Germline CDR1 reads WSHSY; CDR2 reads SAAADI. Trimming removed 6 bases at V and 3 bases at J, with 14 bases between. The CDR3 is made up of 15 amino acids. Here the CDR3 reads CASRETGFPNEKLFF. The CDR3 region has the DNA TGCGCCAGCAGGGAAACAGGGTTCCCTAATGAAAAACTGTTTTTT.

For the CDR3, the DNA is TGTGCCAGTACCTCCCGGGACAGGCCCTACAATGAGCAGTTCTTC. Encoded protein: CASTSRDRPYNEQFF. V usage is TRBV19 and J usage is TRBJ2-1; 8 nucleotides match TRBD1. The germline CDR1 and CDR2 sequences are LNHDA and SQIVND (reference sequence). Losses at the gene ends were 7 bases for V and 2 bases for J; bases not matched to a gene: 7. The CDR3 totals 15 residues. The entire variable domain, with the rest obtained from reference TRBV19 and TRBJ2-1, is as follows: DGGITQSPKYLFRKEGQNVTLSCEQNLNHDAMYWYRQDPGQGLRLIYYSQIVNDFQKGDIAEGYSVSREKKESFPLTVTSAQKNPTAFYLCASTSRDRPYNEQFFGPGTRLTVL.

The rearrangement links TRBV24-1 to TRBJ2-7; 7 bases are a match to TRBD1. With V trimmed by 5 bases and J by 3 bases, 15 bases remained unmatched. Germline V lookup: CDR1 KGHDR, CDR2 SFDVKD. The CDR3 extends over 17 amino acids. CDR3 in amino acids: CATSVVKPGQKYYEQYF. The CDR3 nucleotides are TGTGCCACCAGTGTGGTCAAACCGGGACAGAAGTACTACGAGCAGTACTTC.

This chain joins TRBV19 and TRBJ1-5; possibly TRBD1 for D (5 bases). Trimming cost V 4 bases and J 1 base, with 11 bases left between them. Germline CDR1 reads LNHDA; CDR2 reads SQIVND (reference sequence). The CDR3 consists of 15 residues. CDR3 loop: CASSRTGLSNQPQHF. The CDR3 DNA is TGTGCCAGTAGTAGAACAGGACTAAGCAATCAGCCCCAGCATTTT. Full variable domain (remainder filled in from reference TRBV19 and TRBJ1-5): DGGITQSPKYLFRKEGQNVTLSCEQNLNHDAMYWYRQDPGQGLRLIYYSQIVNDFQKGDIAEGYSVSREKKESFPLTVTSAQKNPTAFYLCASSRTGLSNQPQHFGDGTRLSIL.

V and J are TRBV23-1 and TRBJ2-2; 9 bases match TRBD1. TRBV23-1 is an open reading frame whose function is uncertain. The ends lost 3 bases at V and 7 bases at J; junction bases unmatched: 15. The CDR3 consists of 18 residues. The CDR3 nucleotides are TGCGCCAGCAGTCAGACCGGGACAGGGAAGATTCTGCACGGGGAGCTGTTTTTT. Translation: CASSQTGTGKILHGELFF.

This clone has ten or more counts. This chain joins TRBV7-9 and TRBJ2-1; D possibly corresponds to TRBD1 (5 bases). CDR1 and CDR2 from the germline V gene are SEHNR and FQNEAQ (reference sequence). V gave up 2 bases and J gave up 16 bases, with 24 bases separating them. The CDR3 contains 15 residues. CDR3 sequence reads: CASSLLTGPQGRVFF. The CDR3 coding sequence is TGTGCCAGCAGCTTACTTACAGGTCCTCAGGGTCGGGTATTCTTC.

This clone was recorded once. The chain has TRBV2 and TRBJ2-7; weak D call: TRBD1 (6 bases). The V gene lost 6 bases and the J gene lost 1 base, with 16 bases spanning the gap. The CDR3 length is 15 residues. Germline CDR1 reads SNHLY; CDR2 reads FYNNEI. The CDR3 DNA is TGTGCCAGCAGGAGGGTACAGGGCCCATCCTACGAGCAGTACTTC. Translated, it gives CASRRVQGPSYEQYF.

This clone occurred once. V usage is TRBV9 and J usage is TRBJ1-3; D not resolved. With 0 bases removed from V and 0 bases from J, the gap between germline ends came to 13 bases. The germline gives CDR1 SGDLS, CDR2 YYNGEE. The CDR3 length is 17 residues. CDR3 nucleotide sequence: TGTGCCAGCAGCGTAGCTTATGCGTCCCGCTCTGGAAACACCATATATTTT. Residues: CASSVAYASRSGNTIYF.

CDR3 sequence (DNA): TGTGCCAGCAGTTTTATCAGCACAGATACGCAGTATTTT. Protein: CASSFISTDTQYF. This chain links TRBV28 with TRBJ2-3; D unresolved. This CDR3 contains 13 residues. V was pared by 3 bases and J by 0 bases, with 4 bases between. Germline assignment: CDR1 MDHEN and CDR2 SYDVKM.

The chain is built from TRBV3-1 (or the pseudogene TRBV3-2) and TRBJ2-1, with 7 nucleotides matching TRBD2. V shed 2 bases, J shed 6 bases, and the junction held 10 bases outside the gene matches. The CDR3 covers 16 residues. Germline CDR1 and CDR2: LGHDT and YNNKEL (reference sequence). CDR3 sequence (DNA): TGTGCCAGCAGCCAACGGGCGGGAGTCCCACTCAATGAGCAGTTCTTC. It yields the protein CASSQRAGVPLNEQFF.

This chain joins TRBV5-1 and TRBJ2-7; 9 bases fit TRBD1. From germline, CDR1 is SGHRS and CDR2 YFSETQ. The CDR3 loop spans 13 amino acids. The J segment lost 3 bases and the V segment lost 3 bases, leaving 1 base of the junction unmatched. CDR3 region: CASSWGQGYEQYF. CDR3 sequence (DNA): TGCGCCAGCAGCTGGGGACAGGGCTACGAGCAGTACTTC.

This clone was found once. The rearrangement uses TRBV6-5 and TRBJ2-7; 9 nucleotides agree with TRBD2. Trimming took 6 bases from V and 0 from J; bases not matched to a gene: 6. The CDR3 extends over 15 amino acids. CDR1 and CDR2 (germline): MNHEY, SVGAGI. The CDR3 spells CASSRRLAVSYEQYF. The CDR3 DNA reads TGTGCCAGCAGCCGGAGACTAGCGGTCTCCTACGAGCAGTACTTC.

The J gene is TRBJ1-5, the V gene TRBV7-2; D ambiguous. In germline, CDR1 is SGHTA, CDR2 FQGNSA. This CDR3 is built from 13 residues. Trimming pared 1 base from V and 7 bases from J, leaving 8 bases between. The CDR3 nucleotides read TGTGCCAGCAGCTTAGACGTTAGACAGCCCCAGCATTTT. It codes for CASSLDVRQPQHF.

The chain is built from TRBV28 and TRBJ2-7; possible D gene TRBD1, 6 bases. The CDR3 spans 15 residues. The germline V and J ends were trimmed by 4 bases and 3 bases, with 16 bases remaining between them. Germline CDR1 MDHEN, CDR2 SYDVKM. The CDR3 nucleotides read TGTGCCAGCAGTTCCTCCTGGACAGCATACTACGAGCAGTACTTC. Its protein is CASSSSWTAYYEQYF.

The V gene is TRBV18, the J gene TRBJ2-7; 13 positions agree with TRBD2. The V and J ends lost 5 bases and 4 bases, in that order; junction bases with no gene match: 14. This CDR3 has 18 amino acids. Germline-derived CDR1 and CDR2 are KGHSH and LQKENI. Here the CDR3 reads CASSTHPGLAGYLYEQYF. CDR3 coding DNA: TGTGCCAGCTCAACCCACCCGGGACTAGCGGGATATCTGTACGAGCAGTACTTC.

The V gene is TRBV28, the J gene TRBJ2-7, with 9 nucleotides matching TRBD2. Germline V gene sequence: CDR1 MDHEN, CDR2 SYDVKM. The CDR3 covers 18 residues. V lost 4 bases and J lost 2; bases outside the gene matches: 15. The CDR3 coding sequence is TGTGCCAGCAGTTCCATTACGCCCCTAGCGGGATTAACCTACGAGCAGTACTTC. Its protein product is CASSSITPLAGLTYEQYF.

The V and J genes are TRBV15 and TRBJ2-7; D might be TRBD1 (7 bases). V was shortened by 0 bases and J by 4 bases, with 13 bases between the two germline ends. The CDR3 runs 15 residues. In germline, CDR1 is LNHNV, CDR2 YYDKDF (reference sequence). CDR3 nucleotide sequence: TGTGCCACCAGCAGAGAAGCAGGGGGGTTGTACGAGCAGTACTTC. As protein: CATSREAGGLYEQYF. Complete variable domain (other parts from reference TRBV15 and TRBJ2-7): DAMVIQNPRYQVTQFGKPVTLSCSQTLNHNVMYWYQQKSSQAPKLLFHYYDKDFNNEADTPDNFQSRRPNTSFCFLDIRSPGLGDTAMYLCATSREAGGLYEQYFGPGTRLTVT.

CDR3 protein: CASSQGQGGQPQHF. CDR3 nucleotide sequence: TGCGCCAGCAGCCAAGGACAGGGCGGTCAGCCCCAGCATTTT. The rearrangement uses TRBV4-1 and TRBJ1-5; 7 nucleotides align to TRBD1. This CDR3 contains 14 residues. J lost 6 bases, V lost 1 base, and 3 bases had no gene match. The germline V gene has CDR1 MGHRA and CDR2 YSYEKL.

This clone was seen once. The V call is TRBV18, the J call TRBJ1-2; 8 nucleotides match TRBD1. Per the germline V gene, CDR1 is KGHSH and CDR2 is LQKENI. The CDR3 has 15 amino acids. The ends lost 6 bases at V and 7 bases at J; junction bases unmatched: 13. CDR3 protein: CASSLEPGQAAGYTF. In DNA, the CDR3 is TGTGCCAGCTCTCTAGAGCCGGGACAGGCGGCTGGCTACACCTTC.

The rearrangement joins TRBV5-1 to TRBJ1-2; 7 bases line up with TRBD1. J lost 0 bases, V lost 4 bases, and 6 bases had no gene match. Per the germline V gene, CDR1 is SGHRS and CDR2 is YFSETQ. The CDR3 runs to 15 residues. The CDR3 DNA follows: TGCGCCAGCAGCCCCGGACAGGTTTCTAACTATGGCTACACCTTC. The encoded protein is CASSPGQVSNYGYTF.

J is TRBJ1-1 and V is TRBV29-1; possibly TRBD1 for D (5 bases). With 3 bases removed from V and 4 bases from J, the gap between germline ends came to 18 bases. The CDR3 runs 15 residues. Germline V lookup: CDR1 SQVTM, CDR2 ANQGSEA. The CDR3 loop is CSVDQGGRRATEAFF. The CDR3 nucleotides are TGCAGCGTTGATCAGGGAGGTCGAAGGGCCACTGAAGCTTTCTTT. The variable domain in full, completed from reference TRBV29-1 and TRBJ1-1, reads SAVISQKPSRDICQRGTSLTIQCQVDSQVTMMFWYRQQPGQSLTLIATANQGSEATYESGFVIDKFPISRPNLTFSTLTVSNMSPEDSSIYLCSVDQGGRRATEAFFGQGTRLTVV.

This clone was found a few times. The junction shows a germline mismatch at one end, possibly a read error. The chain recombines TRBV7-7 with TRBJ1-1, with a tentative D call TRBD1 (5 bases). CDR1 is SSHAT, CDR2 FNYEAQ, per germline (reference sequence). CDR3 length equals 16 residues. In nucleotides, the CDR3 is TGTGCTAGCAGCTTAGCGTGGGAGGGGTCGAACACTGAAGCTTTCTTT. The encoded protein is CASSLAWEGSNTEAFF.

The chain has TRBV4-1 and TRBJ1-2, with 9 bases lining up with TRBD1. Trimming cost V 2 bases and J 8 bases; bases outside gene matches: 9. The CDR3 totals 15 residues. Germline V lookup: CDR1 MGHRA, CDR2 YSYEKL. The CDR3 protein is CASSQSGQGFSGYTF. CDR3 nucleotides: TGCGCCAGCAGCCAAAGTGGACAGGGGTTCTCGGGCTACACCTTC.

The rearrangement uses TRBV5-4 and TRBJ2-7; possibly TRBD1 for D (5 bases). The CDR3 is made up of 13 amino acids. Germline CDR1 SGHNT, CDR2 YYREEE (reference sequence). The V end lost 6 bases, the J end lost 6 bases, and 16 bases lay between the germline ends. Here the CDR3 reads CASTNFRVGEQYF. Here the CDR3 DNA reads TGTGCCAGCACCAATTTCAGGGTCGGCGAGCAGTACTTC.

The chain recombines TRBV30 with TRBJ1-4; 9 bases line up with TRBD1. This CDR3 spans 14 amino acids. J was trimmed by 8 bases and V by 2 bases; bases with no gene match: 6. The germline CDR1 and CDR2 sequences are GTSNPN and SVGIG (reference sequence). CDR3 DNA: TGTGCCTGGAGTCCAGGGACAGGGAGGGAAAAACTGTTTTTT. Translated, it gives CAWSPGTGREKLFF. Variable domain in full (rest from reference TRBV30 and TRBJ1-4): SQTIHQWPATLVQPVGSPLSLECTVEGTSNPNLYWYRQAAGRGLQLLFYSVGIGQISSEVPQNLSASRPQDRQFILSSKKLLLSDSGFYLCAWSPGTGREKLFFGSGTQLSVL.

This sequence joins TRBV10-3 and TRBJ2-7, with D possibly TRBD1 on 6 matching bases. CDR1 is ENHRY and CDR2 is SYGVKD in the germline V gene. V lost 4 bases to trimming and J lost 3 bases, with 10 bases between them. The length of the CDR3 is 13 residues. The CDR3 bases are TGTGCCATCAGTGGGACAGTTCGCTACGAGCAGTACTTC. Amino acid sequence: CAISGTVRYEQYF.

The gene calls are TRBV29-1 and TRBJ2-5; TRBD1 matches 9 bases. The CDR3 is made up of 12 amino acids. V trimming: 7 bases; J trimming: 6 bases; junction bases outside the gene matches: 6. Germline V gives CDR1 SQVTM, CDR2 ANQGSEA. CDR3 sequence reads: CSALTGGKTQYF. The CDR3 DNA follows: TGCAGCGCTCTGACAGGGGGGAAGACCCAGTACTTC.